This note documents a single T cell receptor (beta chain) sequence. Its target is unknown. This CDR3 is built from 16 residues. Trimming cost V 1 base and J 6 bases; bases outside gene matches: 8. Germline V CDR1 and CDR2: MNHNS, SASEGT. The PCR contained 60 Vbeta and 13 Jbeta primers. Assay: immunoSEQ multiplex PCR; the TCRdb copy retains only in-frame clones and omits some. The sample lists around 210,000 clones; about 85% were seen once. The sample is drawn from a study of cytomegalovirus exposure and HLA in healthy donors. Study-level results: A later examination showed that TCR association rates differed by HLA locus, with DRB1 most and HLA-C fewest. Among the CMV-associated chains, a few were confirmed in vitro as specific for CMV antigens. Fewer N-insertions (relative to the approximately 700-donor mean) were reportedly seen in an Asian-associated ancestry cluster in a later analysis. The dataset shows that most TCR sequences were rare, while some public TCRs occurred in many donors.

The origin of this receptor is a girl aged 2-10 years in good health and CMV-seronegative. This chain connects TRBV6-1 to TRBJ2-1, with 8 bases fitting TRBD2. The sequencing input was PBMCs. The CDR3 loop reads CASSEGPGLVGNEQFF. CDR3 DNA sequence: TGTGCCAGCAGTGAAGGACCGGGACTAGTAGGCAATGAGCAGTTCTTC.